A selection of T cell receptor beta chains follows, all from one sample in a study of vaccination effects on CD4 cells after COVID-19. These receptors have no identified antigens. The repertoire was sequenced with immunoSEQ multiplex PCR; TCRdb's copy has only in-frame clones and lacks some. Altogether 40,000 to 50,000 clones are present, under 80% being singletons, with the ten largest covering roughly 30%. This specimen consisted of CD4+ T cells from PBMCs cultured with a peptide pool, obtained before COVID-19 vaccination. All receptors come from a human donor who had a prior SARS-CoV-2 infection. The CDR3 runs from the conserved cysteine through the conserved F or W. D genes are given only for firm matches. Size tells how often a clone was seen (once, few, many) or the class of an expanded clone, and some rows leave it out.

v_gene	d_gene	j_gene	abundance	CDR3nt	CDR3aa
TRBV6-6	TRBD1	TRBJ2-1	-	TGTGCCAGCAGCGGCCCGGCCAGGGGGCAAAATGAGCAGTTCTTC	CASSGPARGQNEQFF
TRBV7-2	-	TRBJ2-1	-	TGTGCCAGCAGCCGGGTACGGGGCTCCTACAATGAGCAGTTCTTC	CASSRVRGSYNEQFF
TRBV7-9	-	TRBJ2-1	-	TGTGCCAGCAGCTTACTGTCGGGAGCTTACAATGAGCAGTTCTTC	CASSLLSGAYNEQFF
TRBV3-1/TRBV3-2	-	TRBJ2-3	-	TGTGCCAGCAGCCAAGATCCCCGGACGCACGAGTACACAGATACGCAGTATTTT	CASSQDPRTHEYTDTQYF
TRBV11-2	TRBD1	TRBJ2-5	-	TGTGCCAGCAGCTTAGGGGATCAGGGGGAGCAGGAGACCCAGTACTTC	CASSLGDQGEQETQYF
TRBV7-2	-	TRBJ2-2	-	TGTGCCAGCAGCTCGGCGGTTAACACCGGGGAGCTGTTTTTT	CASSSAVNTGELFF
TRBV7-6	TRBD2	TRBJ2-5	-	TGTGCCAGCAGCTCCCCACTAGCGGCTGTGAAGACCCAGTACTTC	CASSSPLAAVKTQYF
TRBV2	-	TRBJ1-1	-	TGTGCCAGCAGTGTACAGAACACTGAAGCTTTCTTT	CASSVQNTEAFF
TRBV18	-	TRBJ2-1	-	TGTGCCAGCTCACCACCGAATCGGGTGGCCTACAATGAGCAGTTCTTC	CASSPPNRVAYNEQFF
TRBV6-4	TRBD1	TRBJ1-1	few	TGTGCCAGCAGAGATAAGACAGGGTGGGAGGTGAACACTGAAGCTTTCTTT	CASRDKTGWEVNTEAFF
TRBV7-3	-	TRBJ2-2	few	TGTGCCAGCTCCATGAACGGGGCCGGGGAGCTGTTTTTT	CASSMNGAGELFF
TRBV18	-	TRBJ2-7	-	TGTGCCAGCTCACCACAAAGAGAAGGACTTTCCTACGAGCAGTACTTC	CASSPQREGLSYEQYF
TRBV5-1	-	TRBJ1-4	once	TGCGCCAGCAGCTTGGCCGGCCAAGTTAATGAAAAACTGTTTTTT	CASSLAGQVNEKLFF
TRBV15	-	TRBJ2-7	-	TGTGCCACCAGCAGAGACTCCCCTTACGAGCAGTACTTC	CATSRDSPYEQYF
TRBV19	-	TRBJ1-5	-	TGTGCCAGTAGAAGGGGAGATCAGCCCCAGCATTTT	CASRRGDQPQHF
TRBV10-3	TRBD1	TRBJ1-4	-	TGTGCCATCAGTGGGGGACAGCGAGTAAATGAAAAACTGTTTTTT	CAISGGQRVNEKLFF
TRBV4-2	-	TRBJ2-1	-	TGTGCCAGCAGCCAAGACGGCGGGTACAATGAGCAGTTCTTC	CASSQDGGYNEQFF
TRBV5-8	-	TRBJ1-4	-	TGTGCCAGCAGCGCGTGGGGGTCTAATGAAAAACTGTTTTTT	CASSAWGSNEKLFF
TRBV19	TRBD1	TRBJ1-5	-	TGTGCCAGTAGTATGTGGGGACAGGGGGCGAATCAGCCCCAGCATTTT	CASSMWGQGANQPQHF
TRBV19	TRBD1	TRBJ1-1	once	TGTGCCACCACCCGGGACAGGGTACTGAACACTGAAGCTTTCTTT	CATTRDRVLNTEAFF
TRBV30	-	TRBJ2-4	-	TGTGCCTGGACCGACTCAGGACGATTAGCCAAAAACATTCAGTACTTC	CAWTDSGRLAKNIQYF
TRBV3-1/TRBV3-2	-	TRBJ1-1	-	TGTGCCAGCAGCCACAGGGGAGCAAACACTGAAGCTTTCTTT	CASSHRGANTEAFF
TRBV29-1	TRBD1	TRBJ1-1	-	TGCAGCGTTTCCCATATGGGACAGAGAATGAACACTGAAGCTTTCTTT	CSVSHMGQRMNTEAFF
TRBV4-3	TRBD2	TRBJ2-3	-	TGCGCCAGCAGCCGGGGGACTAGCGGGATTATGGATACGCAGTATTTT	CASSRGTSGIMDTQYF
TRBV19	-	TRBJ2-7	-	TGTGCCAGTAGGAGGACAGCACTCTCCTACGAGCAGTACTTC	CASRRTALSYEQYF
TRBV7-2	-	TRBJ1-1	-	TGTGCCAGCAGCTCAGCACCGGGGTTCACTGAAGCTTTCTTT	CASSSAPGFTEAFF
TRBV5-1	TRBD1	TRBJ2-7	-	TGCGCCAGCAGCTCAGGGGGCACAGACTACGAGCAGTACTTC	CASSSGGTDYEQYF
TRBV5-5	-	TRBJ2-7	few	TGTGCCAGCAGCTTGAGGAGTAGCTACGAGCAGTACTTC	CASSLRSSYEQYF
TRBV11-3	-	TRBJ2-7	few	TGTGCCAGCAGCCGGCGAGGAGGTGGGGAGCAGTACTTC	CASSRRGGGEQYF
TRBV7-2	-	TRBJ1-5	-	TGTGCCAGCAGCTTGATAGGGGAGGGACAGCCCCAGCATTTT	CASSLIGEGQPQHF
TRBV6-1	-	TRBJ1-3	-	TGTGCCAGCAGTGAAGTAATGAACTCTGGAAACACCATATATTTT	CASSEVMNSGNTIYF
TRBV4-3	-	TRBJ2-3	-	TGCGCCAGCAGCCGACAGGTTGGGAGCACAGATACGCAGTATTTT	CASSRQVGSTDTQYF
TRBV11-3	-	TRBJ1-4	-	TGTGCCAGCAGCTTAGGTCCCCGACCTAATGAAAAACTGTTTTTT	CASSLGPRPNEKLFF
TRBV6-5	-	TRBJ1-1	-	TGTGCCAGCAACCCCCCCCACGGGGCCGGTGAAGCTTTCTTT	CASNPPHGAGEAFF
TRBV30	TRBD2	TRBJ2-1	-	TGTGCCTGGAGCGACCGGGGACTAGCGGGAGACTACCAATGGGAGCAGTTCTTC	CAWSDRGLAGDYQWEQFF
TRBV5-4	-	TRBJ2-5	-	TGTGCCAGCAGCGGAAAGGGGGGTGGGCGGGAGACCCAGTACTTC	CASSGKGGGRETQYF
TRBV27	TRBD2	TRBJ2-7	-	TGTGCCTCAGGGAGGGTGGGGTCCTACGAGCAGTACTTC	CASGRVGSYEQYF
TRBV6-6	-	TRBJ1-2	-	TGTGCCAGCAGTTACCAAACCTCGGGCGGCTACACCTTC	CASSYQTSGGYTF
TRBV12-3/TRBV12-4	-	TRBJ2-1	-	TGTGCCAGCAGTTTCGCCGGCAATGAGCAGTTCTTC	CASSFAGNEQFF
TRBV3-1/TRBV3-2	-	TRBJ2-7	few	TGTGCCAGCAGCCAAGATTGGTGGAGCTCCTACGAGCAGTACTTC	CASSQDWWSSYEQYF
TRBV6-5	-	TRBJ1-2	-	TGTGCCAGCAGTTACCCGGACGGAGATGGCTACACCTTC	CASSYPDGDGYTF
TRBV4-3	TRBD1	TRBJ1-1	-	TGCGCCAGCAGCCAAGATCACAGGGGGCGAGCAACTGAAGCTTTCTTT	CASSQDHRGRATEAFF
TRBV6-5	-	TRBJ1-5	-	TGTGCCAGCAGTATACAGGGCTACAATCAGCCCCAGCATTTT	CASSIQGYNQPQHF
TRBV30	-	TRBJ2-5	-	TGTGCCTGGGCTGGGGGGCCCTCCCAAGAGACCCAGTACTTC	CAWAGGPSQETQYF
TRBV5-4	TRBD1	TRBJ2-1	-	TGTGCCAGCAGCCCCGGGACAGGGAGGGACAATGAGCAGTTCTTC	CASSPGTGRDNEQFF
TRBV6-5	-	TRBJ2-5	-	TGTGCCAGCAGTTTCAGCTTCGACCCTCAAGAGACCCAGTACTTC	CASSFSFDPQETQYF
TRBV5-1	-	TRBJ2-1	-	TGCGCCAGCAGTCGGATCTACAATGAGCAGTTCTTC	CASSRIYNEQFF
TRBV4-3	-	TRBJ2-7	-	TGCGCCAGCAGCCAAGAGCCGGTCCCGACAGCCTCCTACGAGCAGTACTTC	CASSQEPVPTASYEQYF
TRBV6-2/TRBV6-3	TRBD2	TRBJ2-3	-	TGTGCCAGCAGTTACTTCGGGAGGGGCACAGATACGCAGTATTTT	CASSYFGRGTDTQYF
TRBV12-3/TRBV12-4	-	TRBJ1-1	-	TGTGCCAGCATGAACAGTTTCACTGAAGCTTTCTTT	CASMNSFTEAFF
TRBV5-4	-	TRBJ2-3	-	TGTGCCAGCAGCCAAGGGACAAAAGGGGTGGCGGATACGCAGTATTTT	CASSQGTKGVADTQYF
TRBV6-6	TRBD1	TRBJ2-5	-	TGTGCCAGCAGGAAACAGGGGGCCTCAGAGACCCAGTACTTC	CASRKQGASETQYF
TRBV30	-	TRBJ1-6	-	TGTGCCGCGGAACCTTCTTACTCTTCACCCCTCCACTTT	CAAEPSYSSPLHF
TRBV20-1	TRBD1	TRBJ2-1	-	TGCAGTGCTAGTCGGGGGGACAGGGGCATCCACAATGAGCAGTTCTTC	CSASRGDRGIHNEQFF
TRBV5-1	-	TRBJ2-7	-	TGCGCCAGCTCCGAGGGGACGAGCTCCTACGAGCAGTACTTC	CASSEGTSSYEQYF